The source of this TCR beta chain is a study of shared clonotypes between healthy human individuals. To note about this clone: The same CDR3 can be traced to other DNA sequences in this sample.

Naive CD8 cells lacked CD45RO and underwent positive selection for CCR7, leaving out terminally differentiated effector memory CD45RA+ cells. Trimming pared 3 bases from V and 5 bases from J, leaving 11 bases between. The CDR3 contains 14 residues. CDR1 and CDR2 from the germline V gene are MDHEN and SYDVKM. Sequencing was performed with immunoSEQ multiplex PCR; in TCRdb, only in-frame clones are kept and a portion is missing. This table holds about 2 million clones, roughly 94% found once. The source material was naive CD8+ T cells sorted from blood. The rearrangement joins TRBV28 to TRBJ2-1, with D possibly matching TRBD1 (6 bases). The clonotype was recovered from a man aged 18 to 30 in good health. CDR3 sequence: CASSLTGGDNEQFF. CDR3 in DNA: TGTGCCAGCAGTTTGACAGGTGGAGACAATGAGCAGTTCTTC.